This entry lists 2 T cell receptor beta chains sequenced from one sample in a study of T cells after yellow fever vaccination. TCRdb recomputed calls from the 5' RACE reads with MiXCR, one row per CDR3 protein. The sample carries about 500,000 distinct CDR3 sequences, roughly 17% recorded once. The sample was PBMCs, taken roughly 5 days after the first yellow fever vaccination. The receptors were sampled from a man between 18 and 35 years old who received the YFV17D yellow fever vaccine.

CDR3 coding DNA: TGTGCCAGCAGTGGCATAACGGGGGCACCTTCCGAGCAGTACTTC. Residues: CASSGITGAPSEQYF. The chain links TRBV25-1 to TRBJ2-7; either TRBD1 or TRBD2 may supply D (6 bases each). This CDR3 has 15 amino acids. CDR1 is MGHDK and CDR2 is SYGVNS in the germline V gene. Trimming left V 4 bases short and J 6 bases short, with 19 bases between.

This clonotype was seen a handful of times. The chain links TRBV10-3 to TRBJ2-3, with TRBD1 identical over 10 bases. The CDR3 is 17 residues long. Germline-derived CDR1 and CDR2 are ENHRY and SYGVKD. The V gene end was trimmed by 4 bases and the J gene end by 5 bases; junction bases not matched to a gene: 12. CDR3 DNA: TGTGCCATCAGTGCCCACCGGGACAGGGGTGTAGAAGATACGCAGTATTTT. Its translation: CAISAHRDRGVEDTQYF.